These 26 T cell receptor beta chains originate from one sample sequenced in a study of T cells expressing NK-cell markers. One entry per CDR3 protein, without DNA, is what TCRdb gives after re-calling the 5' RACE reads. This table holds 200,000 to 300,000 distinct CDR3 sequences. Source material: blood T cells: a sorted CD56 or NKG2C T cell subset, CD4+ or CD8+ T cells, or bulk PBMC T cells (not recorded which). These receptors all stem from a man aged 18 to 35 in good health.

CDR3 sequence: CASSPTSGSGNEQFF. The chain links TRBV18 to TRBJ2-1. Germline loops: CDR1 KGHSH, CDR2 LQKENI. This CDR3 contains 15 residues.

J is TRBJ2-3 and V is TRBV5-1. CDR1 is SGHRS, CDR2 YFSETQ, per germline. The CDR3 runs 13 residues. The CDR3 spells CASIRDGTDTQYF.

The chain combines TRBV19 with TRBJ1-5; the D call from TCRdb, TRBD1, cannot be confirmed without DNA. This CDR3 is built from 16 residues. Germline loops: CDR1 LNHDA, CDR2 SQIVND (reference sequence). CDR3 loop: CASSRTETYSNQPQHF.

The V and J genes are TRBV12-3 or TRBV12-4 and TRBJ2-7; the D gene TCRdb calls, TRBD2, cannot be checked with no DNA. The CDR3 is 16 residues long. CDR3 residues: CASSLGRPTPFREQYF.

The chain's CDR3 is CASSYGGGSAYNEQFF. The chain recombines TRBV5-1 with TRBJ2-1. The germline V gene encodes CDR1 SGHRS and CDR2 YFSETQ. The CDR3 covers 16 residues.

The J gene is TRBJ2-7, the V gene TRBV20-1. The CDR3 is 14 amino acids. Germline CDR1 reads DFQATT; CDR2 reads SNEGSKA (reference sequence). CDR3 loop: CSARDHRGLYEQYF.

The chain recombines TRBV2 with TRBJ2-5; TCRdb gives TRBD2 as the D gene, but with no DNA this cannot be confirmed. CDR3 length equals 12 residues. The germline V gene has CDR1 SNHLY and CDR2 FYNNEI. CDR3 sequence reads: CATQGRVETQYF.

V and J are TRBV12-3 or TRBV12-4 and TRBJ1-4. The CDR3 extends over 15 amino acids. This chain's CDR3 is CASRRPPATNEKLFF.

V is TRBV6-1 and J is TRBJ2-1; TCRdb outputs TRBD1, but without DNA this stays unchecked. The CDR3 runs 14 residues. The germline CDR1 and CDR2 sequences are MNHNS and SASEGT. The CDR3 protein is CASSRDRDESEQFF.

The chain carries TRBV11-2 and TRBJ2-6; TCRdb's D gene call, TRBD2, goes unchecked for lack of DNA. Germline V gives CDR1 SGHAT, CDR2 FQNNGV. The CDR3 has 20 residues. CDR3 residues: CASSPPRLAGDMYGANVLTF.

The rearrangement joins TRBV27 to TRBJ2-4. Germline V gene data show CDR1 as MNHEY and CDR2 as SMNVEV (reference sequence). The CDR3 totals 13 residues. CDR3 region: CASSLSYGNIQYF.

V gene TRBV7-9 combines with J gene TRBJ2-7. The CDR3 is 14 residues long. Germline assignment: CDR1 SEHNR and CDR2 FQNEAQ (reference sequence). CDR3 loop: CASSPTGKKNEQYF.

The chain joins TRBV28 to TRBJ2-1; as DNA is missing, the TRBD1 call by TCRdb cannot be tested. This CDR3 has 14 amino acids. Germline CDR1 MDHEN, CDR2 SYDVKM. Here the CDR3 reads CASSQDRGRGEQFF.

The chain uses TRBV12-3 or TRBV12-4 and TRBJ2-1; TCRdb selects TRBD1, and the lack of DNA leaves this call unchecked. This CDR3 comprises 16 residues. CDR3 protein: CASSPAGREVHNEQFF.

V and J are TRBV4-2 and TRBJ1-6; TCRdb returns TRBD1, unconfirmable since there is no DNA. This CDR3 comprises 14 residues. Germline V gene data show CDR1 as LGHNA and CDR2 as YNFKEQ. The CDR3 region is CASSPEGVRSPLHF.

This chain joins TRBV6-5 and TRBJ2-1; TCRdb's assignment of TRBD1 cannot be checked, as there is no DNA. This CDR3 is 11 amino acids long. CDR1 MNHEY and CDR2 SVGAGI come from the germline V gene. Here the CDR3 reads CASGQGNEQFF.

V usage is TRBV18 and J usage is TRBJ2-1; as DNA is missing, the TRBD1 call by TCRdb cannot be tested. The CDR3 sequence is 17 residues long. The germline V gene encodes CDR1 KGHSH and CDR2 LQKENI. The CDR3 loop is CASSTRGVDGINNEQFF.

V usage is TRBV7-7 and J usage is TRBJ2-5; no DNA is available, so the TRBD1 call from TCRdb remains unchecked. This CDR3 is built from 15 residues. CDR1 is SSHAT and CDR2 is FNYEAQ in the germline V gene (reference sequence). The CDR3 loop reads CASSTGTGVQETQYF.

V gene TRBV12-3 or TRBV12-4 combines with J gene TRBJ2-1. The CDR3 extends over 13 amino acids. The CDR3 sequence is CASSLSSVEQEFF.

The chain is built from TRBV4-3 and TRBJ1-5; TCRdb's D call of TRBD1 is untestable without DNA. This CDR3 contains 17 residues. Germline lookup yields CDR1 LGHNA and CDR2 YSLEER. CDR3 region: CASSQEHSMGVGQPQHF.

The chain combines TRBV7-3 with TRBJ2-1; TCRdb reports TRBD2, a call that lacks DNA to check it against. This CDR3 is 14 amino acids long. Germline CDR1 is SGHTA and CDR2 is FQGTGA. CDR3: CASSLRASGNEQFF.

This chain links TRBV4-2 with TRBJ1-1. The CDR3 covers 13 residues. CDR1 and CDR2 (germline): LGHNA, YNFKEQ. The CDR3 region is CASSQDEWSEAFF.

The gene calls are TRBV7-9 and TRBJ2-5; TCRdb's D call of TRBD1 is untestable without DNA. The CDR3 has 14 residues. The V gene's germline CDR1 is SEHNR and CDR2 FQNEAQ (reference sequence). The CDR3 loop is CASSFGAYQETQYF.

CDR3: CASSESANSANEQFF. The chain uses TRBV25-1 and TRBJ2-1. The CDR3 totals 15 residues. Germline values: CDR1 MGHDK, CDR2 SYGVNS.

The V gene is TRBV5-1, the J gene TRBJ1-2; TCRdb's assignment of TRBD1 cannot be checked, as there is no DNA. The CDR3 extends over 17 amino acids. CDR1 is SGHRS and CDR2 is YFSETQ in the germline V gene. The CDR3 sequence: CASSLQRVGTPNYGYTF.

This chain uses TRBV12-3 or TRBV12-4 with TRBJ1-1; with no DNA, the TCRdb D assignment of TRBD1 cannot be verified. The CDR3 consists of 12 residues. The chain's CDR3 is CASEQGNTEAFF.